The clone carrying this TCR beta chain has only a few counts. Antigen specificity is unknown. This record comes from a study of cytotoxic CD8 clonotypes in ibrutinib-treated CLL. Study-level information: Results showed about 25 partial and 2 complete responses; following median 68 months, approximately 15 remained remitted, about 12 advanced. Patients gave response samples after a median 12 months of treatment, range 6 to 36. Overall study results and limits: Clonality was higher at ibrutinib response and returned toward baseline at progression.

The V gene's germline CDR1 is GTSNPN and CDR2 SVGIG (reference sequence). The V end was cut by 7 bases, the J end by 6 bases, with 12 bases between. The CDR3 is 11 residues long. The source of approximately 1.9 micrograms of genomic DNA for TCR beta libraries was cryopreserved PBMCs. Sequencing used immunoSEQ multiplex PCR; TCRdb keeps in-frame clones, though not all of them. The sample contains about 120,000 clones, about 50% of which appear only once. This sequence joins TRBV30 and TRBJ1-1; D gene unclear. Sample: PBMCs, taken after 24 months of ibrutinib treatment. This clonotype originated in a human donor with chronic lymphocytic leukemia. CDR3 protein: CASTYMAEAFF. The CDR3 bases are TGTGCCTCAACTTACATGGCTGAAGCTTTCTTT.